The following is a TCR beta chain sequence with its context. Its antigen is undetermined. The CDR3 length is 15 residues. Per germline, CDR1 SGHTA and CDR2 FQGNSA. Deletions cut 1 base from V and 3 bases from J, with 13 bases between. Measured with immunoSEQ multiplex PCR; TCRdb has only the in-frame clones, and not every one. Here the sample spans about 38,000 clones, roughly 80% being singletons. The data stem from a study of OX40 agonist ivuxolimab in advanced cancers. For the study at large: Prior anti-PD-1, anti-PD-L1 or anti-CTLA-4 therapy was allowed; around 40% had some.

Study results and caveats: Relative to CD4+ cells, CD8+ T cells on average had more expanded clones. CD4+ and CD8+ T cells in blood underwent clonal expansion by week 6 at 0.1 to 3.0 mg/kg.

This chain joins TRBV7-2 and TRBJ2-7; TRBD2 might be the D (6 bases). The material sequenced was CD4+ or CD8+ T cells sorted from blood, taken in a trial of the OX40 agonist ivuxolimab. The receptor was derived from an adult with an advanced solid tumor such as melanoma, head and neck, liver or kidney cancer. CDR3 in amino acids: CASSLGLGSGYEQYF. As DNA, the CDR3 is TGTGCCAGCAGCTTAGGACTAGGCTCGGGCTACGAGCAGTACTTC.